The source of this TCR beta chain is a study of cytomegalovirus exposure and HLA in healthy donors. Study conclusions and caveats: Later on, a genetic analysis was performed. It linked a missense variant in DCLRE1C with V- and J-gene trimming of TCR beta. Apparent HLA restriction characterized most CMV-associated TCR beta chains in a later analysis. In a later analysis, TCR association rates varied by HLA locus: DRB1 most, HLA-C fewest.

Regarding this clone: The antigen remains undetermined.

This CDR3 has 14 residues. The ends were cut back, 3 bases at V and 5 bases at J, with 13 bases in the middle. Germline CDR1 and CDR2: LNHDA and SQIVND (reference sequence). This PCR relied on a set of 60 Vbeta primers and 13 Jbeta primers. Data came from immunoSEQ multiplex PCR; TCRdb stores just in-frame clones and leaves some out. The sample holds approximately 140,000 clones, more than 75% seen once. This chain links TRBV19 with TRBJ2-5; tentative D call: TRBD2 (5 bases). Sample: PBMCs. This sequence was found in a woman in her thirties or forties in good health and CMV-seropositive. Here the CDR3 reads CASSMLRDRETQYF. CDR3 coding DNA: TGTGCCAGTAGTATGTTGAGGGATCGGGAGACCCAGTACTTC. The whole variable domain, filled in from reference TRBV19 and TRBJ2-5, reads DGGITQSPKYLFRKEGQNVTLSCEQNLNHDAMYWYRQDPGQGLRLIYYSQIVNDFQKGDIAEGYSVSREKKESFPLTVTSAQKNPTAFYLCASSMLRDRETQYFGPGTRLLVL.